This TCR beta chain was documented in a study of blood T cell repertoires in COVID-19. Looked up from germline, CDR1 is DFQATT and CDR2 is SNEGSKA (reference sequence). CDR3 size: 16 residues. J was trimmed by 4 bases and V by 3 bases; bases with no gene match: 10. Per the original methods: Scientists estimated how many nucleated cells there were by amplifying reference gene primers. Some clones are missing from TCRdb's copy, which holds only in-frame ones; the method was immunoSEQ multiplex PCR. The D gene and trimming were derived from the DNA, and the V and J assignments and clone size from that table. The table lists under 250,000 clones, more than 70% of them singletons.

The chain carries TRBV20-1 and TRBJ1-5; 9 nucleotides match TRBD1. Material for sequencing was peripheral blood. The sequence derives from a woman of 80 years or more with COVID-19, enrolled during active disease. The DNA for the CDR3 is TGCAGTGCTAGTCGGCCGACAGGGGGGCCGAATCAGCCCCAGCATTTT. It encodes CSASRPTGGPNQPQHF.